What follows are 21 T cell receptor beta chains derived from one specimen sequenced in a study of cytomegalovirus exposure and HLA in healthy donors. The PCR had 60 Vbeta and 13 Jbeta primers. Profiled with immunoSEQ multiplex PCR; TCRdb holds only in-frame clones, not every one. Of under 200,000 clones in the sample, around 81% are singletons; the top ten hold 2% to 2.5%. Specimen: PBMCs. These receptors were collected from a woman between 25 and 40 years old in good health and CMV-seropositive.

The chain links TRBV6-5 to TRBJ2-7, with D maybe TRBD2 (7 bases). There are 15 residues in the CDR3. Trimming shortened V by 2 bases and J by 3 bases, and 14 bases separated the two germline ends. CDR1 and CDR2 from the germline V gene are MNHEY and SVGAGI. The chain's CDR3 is CASSYEGGFNYEQYF. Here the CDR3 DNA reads TGTGCCAGCAGTTACGAGGGGGGGTTCAACTACGAGCAGTACTTC.

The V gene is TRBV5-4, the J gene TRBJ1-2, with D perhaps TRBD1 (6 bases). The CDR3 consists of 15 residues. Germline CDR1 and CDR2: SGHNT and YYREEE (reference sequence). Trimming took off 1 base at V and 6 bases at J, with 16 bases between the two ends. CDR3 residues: CASSLWGGRVDGYTF. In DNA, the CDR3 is TGTGCCAGCAGCTTGTGGGGGGGCCGGGTGGATGGCTACACCTTC. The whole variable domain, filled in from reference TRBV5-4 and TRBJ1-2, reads ETGVTQSPTHLIKTRGQQVTLRCSSQSGHNTVSWYQQALGQGPQFIFQYYREEENGRGNFPPRFSGLQFPNYSSELNVNALELDDSALYLCASSLWGGRVDGYTFGSGTRLTVV.

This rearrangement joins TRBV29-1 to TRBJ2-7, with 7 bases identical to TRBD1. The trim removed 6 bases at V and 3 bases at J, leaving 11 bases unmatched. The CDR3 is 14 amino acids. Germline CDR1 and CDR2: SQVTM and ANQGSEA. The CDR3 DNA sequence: TGCAGCGTGACCATACGGACAGGTTTCTACGAGCAGTACTTC. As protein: CSVTIRTGFYEQYF.

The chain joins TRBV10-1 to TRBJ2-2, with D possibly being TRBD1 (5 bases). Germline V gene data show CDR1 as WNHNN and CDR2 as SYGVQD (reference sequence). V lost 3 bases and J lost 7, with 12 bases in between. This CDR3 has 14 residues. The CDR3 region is CASSDTGSGGELFF. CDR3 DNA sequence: TGCGCCAGCAGTGATACAGGTTCTGGCGGGGAGCTGTTTTTT.

The CDR3: CASSLAGDRSYEQYF. DNA of the CDR3: TGTGCCAGCAGCTTAGCCGGGGACAGGAGCTACGAGCAGTACTTC. The V gene is TRBV7-9, the J gene TRBJ2-7, with 8 nucleotides matching TRBD1. This CDR3 has 15 amino acids. Looked up from germline, CDR1 is SEHNR and CDR2 is FQNEAQ (reference sequence). V dropped 0 bases and J dropped 3; count of bases not matched to a gene: 4.

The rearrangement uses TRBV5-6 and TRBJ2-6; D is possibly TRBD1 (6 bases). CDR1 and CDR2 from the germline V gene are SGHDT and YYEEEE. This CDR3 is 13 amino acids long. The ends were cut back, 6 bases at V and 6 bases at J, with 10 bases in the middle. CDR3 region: CASNDRLANVLTF. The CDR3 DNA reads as TGTGCCAGCAACGACAGGTTGGCCAACGTCCTGACTTTC.

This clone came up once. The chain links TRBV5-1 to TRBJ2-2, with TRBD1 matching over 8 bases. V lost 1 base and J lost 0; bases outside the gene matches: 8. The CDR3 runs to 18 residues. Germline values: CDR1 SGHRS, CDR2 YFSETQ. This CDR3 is CASSLSLRQGTNTGELFF. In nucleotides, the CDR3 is TGCGCCAGCAGCTTGAGTCTCCGACAGGGGACGAACACCGGGGAGCTGTTTTTT.

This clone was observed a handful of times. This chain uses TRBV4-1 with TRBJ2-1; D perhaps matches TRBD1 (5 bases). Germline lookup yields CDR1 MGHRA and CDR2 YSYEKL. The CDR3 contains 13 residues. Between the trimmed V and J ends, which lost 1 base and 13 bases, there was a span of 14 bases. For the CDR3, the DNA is TGCGCCAGCAGCCAAGGGGCAGGGTCTGCCCAGTTCTTC. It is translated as CASSQGAGSAQFF.

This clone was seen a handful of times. CDR3 DNA: TGTGCCAGTAGTATTCAGGGGGCCTCGTCAGATACGCAGTATTTT. It specifies CASSIQGASSDTQYF. This chain joins TRBV19 and TRBJ2-3; TRBD1 matches 8 bases. Germline assignment: CDR1 LNHDA and CDR2 SQIVND (reference sequence). After removal of 3 bases from V and 4 bases from J, the junction contained 6 bases not matched to a gene. The CDR3 covers 15 residues.

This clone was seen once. CDR3 DNA sequence: TGTGCCAGCAGCCCCGAACGAGCGACAGGGGCGAACACCGGGGAGCTGTTTTTT. Amino acid sequence: CASSPERATGANTGELFF. This chain joins TRBV7-8 and TRBJ2-2; 8 nucleotides agree with TRBD1. V shed 5 bases, J shed 0 bases, and the junction held 11 bases outside the gene matches. CDR1 and CDR2 from the germline V gene are SGHVS and FQNEAQ. The CDR3 has 18 amino acids.

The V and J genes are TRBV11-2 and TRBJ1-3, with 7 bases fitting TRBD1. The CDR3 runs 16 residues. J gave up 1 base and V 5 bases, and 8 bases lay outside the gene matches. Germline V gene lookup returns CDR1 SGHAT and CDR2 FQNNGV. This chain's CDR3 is CASSKRDSLSGNTIYF. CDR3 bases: TGTGCCAGCAGCAAACGGGACAGCTTATCTGGAAACACCATATATTTT.

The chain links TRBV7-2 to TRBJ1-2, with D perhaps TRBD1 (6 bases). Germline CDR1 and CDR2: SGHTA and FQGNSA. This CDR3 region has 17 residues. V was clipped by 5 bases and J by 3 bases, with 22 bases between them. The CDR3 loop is CASSAPPGGGGDYGYTF. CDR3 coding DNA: TGTGCCAGCAGCGCCCCCCCGGGGGGGGGCGGCGACTATGGCTACACCTTC.

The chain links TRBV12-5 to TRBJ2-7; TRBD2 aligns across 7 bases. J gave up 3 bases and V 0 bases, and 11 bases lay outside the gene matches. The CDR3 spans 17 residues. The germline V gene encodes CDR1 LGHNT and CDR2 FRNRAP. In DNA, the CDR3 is TGTGCTAGTGGTTTGGTTAGTGGGATGGGGGGGGACTACGAGCAGTACTTC. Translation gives CASGLVSGMGGDYEQYF.

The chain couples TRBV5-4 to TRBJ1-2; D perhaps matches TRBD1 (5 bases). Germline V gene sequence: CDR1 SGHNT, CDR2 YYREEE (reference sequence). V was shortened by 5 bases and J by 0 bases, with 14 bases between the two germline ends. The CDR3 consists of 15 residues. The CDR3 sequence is CASRNGRGTNYGYTF. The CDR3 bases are TGTGCCAGCAGAAATGGCCGGGGGACTAACTATGGCTACACCTTC.

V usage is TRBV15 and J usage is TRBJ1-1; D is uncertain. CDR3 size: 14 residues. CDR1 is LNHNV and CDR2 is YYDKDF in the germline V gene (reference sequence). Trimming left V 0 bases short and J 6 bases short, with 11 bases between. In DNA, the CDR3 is TGTGCCACCAGCAGAGATCGGGGTTTAGCTGAAGCTTTCTTT. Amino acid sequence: CATSRDRGLAEAFF. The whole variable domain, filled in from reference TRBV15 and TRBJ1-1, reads DAMVIQNPRYQVTQFGKPVTLSCSQTLNHNVMYWYQQKSSQAPKLLFHYYDKDFNNEADTPDNFQSRRPNTSFCFLDIRSPGLGDTAMYLCATSRDRGLAEAFFGQGTRLTVV.

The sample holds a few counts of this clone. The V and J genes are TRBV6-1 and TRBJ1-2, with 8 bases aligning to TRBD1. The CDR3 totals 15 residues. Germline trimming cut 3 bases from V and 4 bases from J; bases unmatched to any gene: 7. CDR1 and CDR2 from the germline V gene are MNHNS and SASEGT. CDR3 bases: TGTGCCAGCAGTGATGAAACAGGGGGTGGCTATGGCTACACCTTC. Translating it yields CASSDETGGGYGYTF.

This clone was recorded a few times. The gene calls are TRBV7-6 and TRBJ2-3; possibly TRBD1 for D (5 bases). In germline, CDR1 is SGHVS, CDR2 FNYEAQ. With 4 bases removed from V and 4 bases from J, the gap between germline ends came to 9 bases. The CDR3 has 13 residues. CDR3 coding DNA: TGTGCCAGCAGCTCCTTCAGGGCAGATACGCAGTATTTT. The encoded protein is CASSSFRADTQYF.

The CDR3 loop is CASSVAGSSGNTIYF. The CDR3 bases are TGTGCCAGCAGCGTAGCGGGGTCCTCTGGAAACACCATATATTTT. The V gene is TRBV9, the J gene TRBJ1-3; D unclear. CDR3 length: 15 residues. Deletions cut 0 bases from V and 0 bases from J, with 7 bases between. The V gene's germline CDR1 is SGDLS and CDR2 YYNGEE.

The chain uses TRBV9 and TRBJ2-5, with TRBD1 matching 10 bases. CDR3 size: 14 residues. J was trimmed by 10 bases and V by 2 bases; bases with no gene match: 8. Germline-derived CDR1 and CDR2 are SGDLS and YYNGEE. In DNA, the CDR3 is TGTGCCAGCAGCGTCGGACAGGGGGACAGTGTCCAGTACTTC. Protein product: CASSVGQGDSVQYF.

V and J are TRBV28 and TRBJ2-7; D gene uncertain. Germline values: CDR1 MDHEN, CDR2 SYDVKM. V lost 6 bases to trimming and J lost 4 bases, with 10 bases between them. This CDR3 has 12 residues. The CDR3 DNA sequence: TGTGCCAGCAGCCCTTTTGCGTACGAGCAGTACTTC. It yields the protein CASSPFAYEQYF.

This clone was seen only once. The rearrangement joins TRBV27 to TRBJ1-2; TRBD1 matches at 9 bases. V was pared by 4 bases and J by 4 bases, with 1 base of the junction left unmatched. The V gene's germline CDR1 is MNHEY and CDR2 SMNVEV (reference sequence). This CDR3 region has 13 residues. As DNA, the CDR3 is TGTGCCAGCAGTTCGGGACAGGGCTATGGCTACACCTTC. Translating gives CASSSGQGYGYTF.